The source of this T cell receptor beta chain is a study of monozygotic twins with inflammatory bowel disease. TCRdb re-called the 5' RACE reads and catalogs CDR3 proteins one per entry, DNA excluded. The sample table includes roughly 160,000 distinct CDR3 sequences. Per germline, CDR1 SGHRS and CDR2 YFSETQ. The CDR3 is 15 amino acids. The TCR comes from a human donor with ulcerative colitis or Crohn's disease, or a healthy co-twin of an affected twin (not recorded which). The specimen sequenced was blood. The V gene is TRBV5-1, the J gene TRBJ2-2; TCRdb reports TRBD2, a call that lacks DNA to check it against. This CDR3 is CASEGLAGRPGELFF.